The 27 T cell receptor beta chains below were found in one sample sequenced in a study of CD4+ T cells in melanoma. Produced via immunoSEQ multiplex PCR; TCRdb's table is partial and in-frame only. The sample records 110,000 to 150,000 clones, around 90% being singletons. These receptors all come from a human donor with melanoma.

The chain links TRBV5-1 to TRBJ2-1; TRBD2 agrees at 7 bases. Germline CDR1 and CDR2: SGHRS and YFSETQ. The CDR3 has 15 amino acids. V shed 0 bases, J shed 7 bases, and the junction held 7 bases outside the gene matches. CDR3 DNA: TGCGCCAGCAGCTTGGTATCCCAGGGAGGGAATGAGCAGTTCTTC. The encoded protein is CASSLVSQGGNEQFF. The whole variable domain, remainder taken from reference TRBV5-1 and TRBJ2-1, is KAGVTQTPRYLIKTRGQQVTLSCSPISGHRSVSWYQQTPGQGLQFLFEYFSETQRNKGNFPGRFSGRQFSNSRSEMNVSTLELGDSALYLCASSLVSQGGNEQFFGPGTRLTVL.

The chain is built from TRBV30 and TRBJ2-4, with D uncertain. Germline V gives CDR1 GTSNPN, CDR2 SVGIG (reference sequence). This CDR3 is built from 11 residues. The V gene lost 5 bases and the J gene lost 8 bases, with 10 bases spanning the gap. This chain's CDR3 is CAWEIEHIQYF. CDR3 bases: TGTGCCTGGGAGATAGAGCACATTCAGTACTTC.

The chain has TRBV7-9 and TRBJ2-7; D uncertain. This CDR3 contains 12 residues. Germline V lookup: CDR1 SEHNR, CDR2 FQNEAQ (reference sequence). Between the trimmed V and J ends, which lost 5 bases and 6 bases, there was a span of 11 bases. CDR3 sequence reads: CASSQTALEQYF. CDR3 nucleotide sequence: TGTGCCAGCAGCCAGACGGCCCTCGAGCAGTACTTC.

The CDR3 sequence is CASSGGGGSTDTQYF. In DNA form, the CDR3 reads TGTGCCAGCAGTGGGGGCGGGGGCAGCACAGATACGCAGTATTTT. The chain recombines TRBV2 with TRBJ2-3; D perhaps matches TRBD2 (7 bases). CDR1 is SNHLY, CDR2 FYNNEI, per germline. V was cut by 4 bases and J by 0 bases, with 11 bases left in between. This CDR3 contains 15 residues.

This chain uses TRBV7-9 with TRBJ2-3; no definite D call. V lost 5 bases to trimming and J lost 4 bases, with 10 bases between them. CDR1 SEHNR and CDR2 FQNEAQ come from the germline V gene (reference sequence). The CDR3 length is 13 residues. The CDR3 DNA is TGTGCCAGCAGCCAGTCGGGCGCAGATACGCAGTATTTT. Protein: CASSQSGADTQYF. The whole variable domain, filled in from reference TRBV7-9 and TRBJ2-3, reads DTGVSQNPRHKITKRGQNVTFRCDPISEHNRLYWYRQTLGQGPEFLTYFQNEAQLEKSRLLSDRFSAERPKGSFSTLEIQRTEQGDSAMYLCASSQSGADTQYFGPGTRLTVL.

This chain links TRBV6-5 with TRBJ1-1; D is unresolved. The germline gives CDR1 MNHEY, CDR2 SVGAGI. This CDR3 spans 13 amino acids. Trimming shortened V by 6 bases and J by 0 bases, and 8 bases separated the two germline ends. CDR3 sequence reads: CASSLTVNTEAFF. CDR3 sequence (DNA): TGTGCCAGCAGCCTGACGGTGAACACTGAAGCTTTCTTT.

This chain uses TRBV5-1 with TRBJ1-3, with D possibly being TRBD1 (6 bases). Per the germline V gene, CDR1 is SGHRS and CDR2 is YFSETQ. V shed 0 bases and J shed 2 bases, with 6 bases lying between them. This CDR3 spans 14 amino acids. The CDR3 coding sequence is TGCGCCAGCAGCTTGGGGGACACTGGAAACACCATATATTTT. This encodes CASSLGDTGNTIYF.

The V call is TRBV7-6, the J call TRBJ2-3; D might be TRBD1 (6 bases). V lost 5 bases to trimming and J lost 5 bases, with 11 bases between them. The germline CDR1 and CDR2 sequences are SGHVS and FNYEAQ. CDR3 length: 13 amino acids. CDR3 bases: TGTGCCAGCAGCCTTCCGGGACAAGATACGCAGTATTTT. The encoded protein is CASSLPGQDTQYF.

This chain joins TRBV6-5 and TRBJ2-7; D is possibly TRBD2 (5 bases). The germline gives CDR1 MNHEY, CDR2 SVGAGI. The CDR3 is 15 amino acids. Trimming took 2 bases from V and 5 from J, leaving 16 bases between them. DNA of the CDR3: TGTGCCAGCAGTTACCTGGGAGAGGGCTGGGACGAGCAGTACTTC. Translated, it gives CASSYLGEGWDEQYF.

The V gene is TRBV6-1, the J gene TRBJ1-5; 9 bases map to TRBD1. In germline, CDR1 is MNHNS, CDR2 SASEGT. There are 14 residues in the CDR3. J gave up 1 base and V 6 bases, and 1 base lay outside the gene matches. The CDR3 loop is CASRGTGSNQPQHF. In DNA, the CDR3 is TGTGCCAGCAGGGGGACAGGGAGCAATCAGCCCCAGCATTTT.

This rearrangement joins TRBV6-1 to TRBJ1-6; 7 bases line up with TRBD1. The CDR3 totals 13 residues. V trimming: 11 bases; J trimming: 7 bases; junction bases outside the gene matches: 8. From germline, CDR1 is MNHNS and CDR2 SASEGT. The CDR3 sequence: CAEGQTYNSPLHF. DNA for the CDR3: TGTGCCGAGGGACAGACTTACAATTCACCCCTCCACTTT.

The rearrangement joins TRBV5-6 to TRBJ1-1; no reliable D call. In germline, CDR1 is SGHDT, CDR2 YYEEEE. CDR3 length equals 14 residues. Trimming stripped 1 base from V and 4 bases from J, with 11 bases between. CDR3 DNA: TGTGCCAGCAGCTTGACGGTCGGGTCCACTGAAGCTTTCTTT. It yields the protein CASSLTVGSTEAFF. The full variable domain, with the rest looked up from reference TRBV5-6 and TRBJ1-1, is DAGVTQSPTHLIKTRGQQVTLRCSPKSGHDTVSWYQQALGQGPQFIFQYYEEEERQRGNFPDRFSGHQFPNYSSELNVNALLLGDSALYLCASSLTVGSTEAFFGQGTRLTVV.

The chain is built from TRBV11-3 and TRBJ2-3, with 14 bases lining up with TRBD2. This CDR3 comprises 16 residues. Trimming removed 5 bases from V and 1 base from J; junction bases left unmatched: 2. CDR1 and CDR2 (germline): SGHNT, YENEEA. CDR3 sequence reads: CASSPTSGGGTDTQYF. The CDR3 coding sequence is TGTGCCAGCAGCCCGACTAGCGGGGGGGGCACAGATACGCAGTATTTT.

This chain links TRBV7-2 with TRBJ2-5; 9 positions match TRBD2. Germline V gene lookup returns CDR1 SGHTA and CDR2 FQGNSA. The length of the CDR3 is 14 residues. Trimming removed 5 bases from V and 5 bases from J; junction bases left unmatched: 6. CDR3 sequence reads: CASSAGGLAETQYF. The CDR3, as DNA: TGTGCCAGCAGCGCGGGGGGGCTAGCGGAGACCCAGTACTTC. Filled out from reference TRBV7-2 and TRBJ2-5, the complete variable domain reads GAGVSQSPSNKVTEKGKDVELRCDPISGHTALYWYRQSLGQGLEFLIYFQGNSAPDKSGLPSDRFSAERTGGSVSTLTIQRTQQEDSAVYLCASSAGGLAETQYFGPGTRLLVL.

The CDR3 nucleotides are TGCGCCAGCAGCCAAGATTCCCAGGGTGGGCGCGAGCAGTACTTC. Its protein product is CASSQDSQGGREQYF. The chain carries TRBV4-1 and TRBJ2-7, with D possibly TRBD1 on 5 matching bases. CDR1 MGHRA and CDR2 YSYEKL come from the germline V gene. This CDR3 is 15 amino acids long. The V end lost 0 bases, the J end lost 6 bases, and 15 bases lay between the germline ends.

In DNA, the CDR3 is TGCGCCAGCAGCCAAGATGCAAGCGGGGGCACAGATACGCAGTATTTT. Protein: CASSQDASGGTDTQYF. The chain employs TRBV4-1 and TRBJ2-3, with 7 positions matching TRBD2. The J segment lost 1 base and the V segment lost 0 bases, leaving 4 bases of the junction unmatched. CDR3 length: 16 residues. Germline V gene sequence: CDR1 MGHRA, CDR2 YSYEKL.

CDR3 protein: CASSKRREKQETQYF. In DNA form, the CDR3 reads TGTGCCAGTAGCAAACGGAGAGAAAAGCAAGAGACCCAGTACTTC. The chain has TRBV19 and TRBJ2-5; no clear D. The CDR3 consists of 15 residues. The V gene lost 6 bases and the J gene lost 2 bases, with 16 bases spanning the gap. Per the germline V gene, CDR1 is LNHDA and CDR2 is SQIVND (reference sequence).

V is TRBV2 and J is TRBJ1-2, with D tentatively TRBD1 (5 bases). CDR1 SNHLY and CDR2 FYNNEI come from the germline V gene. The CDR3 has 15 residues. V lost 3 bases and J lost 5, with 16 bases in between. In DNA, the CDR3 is TGTGCCAGCAGTGAGGATTCCACACGGGGGTATGGCTACACCTTC. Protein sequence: CASSEDSTRGYGYTF.

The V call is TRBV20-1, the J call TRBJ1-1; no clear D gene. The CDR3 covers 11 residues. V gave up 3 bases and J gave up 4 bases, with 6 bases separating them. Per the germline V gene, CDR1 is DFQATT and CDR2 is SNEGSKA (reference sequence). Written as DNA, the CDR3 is TGCAGTGCTAGTATTGGCACTGAAGCTTTCTTT. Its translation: CSASIGTEAFF.

CDR3 amino acids: CASSDSKSTDTQYF. DNA for the CDR3: TGTGCCAGCAGCGACAGTAAGAGCACAGATACGCAGTATTTT. The J gene is TRBJ2-3, the V gene TRBV7-3; D might be TRBD1 (5 bases). The CDR3 covers 14 residues. The germline CDR1 and CDR2 sequences are SGHTA and FQGTGA. Trimming took off 5 bases at V and 0 bases at J, with 9 bases between the two ends.

DNA for the CDR3: TGTGCCAGCAGCTATAGGGACAGGGCGTCGAACACTGAAGCTTTCTTT. Residues: CASSYRDRASNTEAFF. The rearrangement joins TRBV7-8 to TRBJ1-1; 9 positions agree with TRBD1. The CDR3 consists of 16 residues. Looked up from germline, CDR1 is SGHVS and CDR2 is FQNEAQ. The ends lost 4 bases at V and 1 base at J; junction bases unmatched: 7.

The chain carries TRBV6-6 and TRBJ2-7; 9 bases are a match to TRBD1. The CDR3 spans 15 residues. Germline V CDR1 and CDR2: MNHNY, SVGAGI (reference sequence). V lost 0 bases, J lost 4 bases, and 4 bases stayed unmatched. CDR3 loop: CASSYSPGQGYEQYF. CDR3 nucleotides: TGTGCCAGCAGTTACTCTCCGGGACAGGGTTACGAGCAGTACTTC.

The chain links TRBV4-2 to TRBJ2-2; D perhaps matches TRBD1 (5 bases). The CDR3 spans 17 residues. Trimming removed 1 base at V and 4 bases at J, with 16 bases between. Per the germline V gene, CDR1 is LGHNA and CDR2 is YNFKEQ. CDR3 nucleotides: TGTGCCAGCAGCCAAGCCCCTTTAGCCCAGGGCACCGGGGAGCTGTTTTTT. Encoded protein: CASSQAPLAQGTGELFF.

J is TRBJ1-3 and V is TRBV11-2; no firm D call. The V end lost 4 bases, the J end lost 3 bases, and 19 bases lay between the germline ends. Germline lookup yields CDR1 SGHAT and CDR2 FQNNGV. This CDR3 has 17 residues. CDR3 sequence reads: CASSSPLRRFGGNTIYF. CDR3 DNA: TGTGCCAGCAGCTCCCCCTTGAGGCGGTTCGGTGGAAACACCATATATTTT.

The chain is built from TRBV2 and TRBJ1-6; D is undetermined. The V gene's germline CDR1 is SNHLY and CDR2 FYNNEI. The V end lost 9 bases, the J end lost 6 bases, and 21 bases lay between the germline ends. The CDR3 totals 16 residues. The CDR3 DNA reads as TGTGCCAGTGCGCCGCAGCTAAAAGTCGCTAATTCACCCCTCCACTTT. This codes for CASAPQLKVANSPLHF.

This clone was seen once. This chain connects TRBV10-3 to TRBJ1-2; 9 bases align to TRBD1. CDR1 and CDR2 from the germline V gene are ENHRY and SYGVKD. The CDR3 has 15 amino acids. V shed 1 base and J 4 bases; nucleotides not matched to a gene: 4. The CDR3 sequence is CAISEFPDRGYGYTF. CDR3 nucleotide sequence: TGTGCCATCAGTGAGTTCCCGGACAGGGGCTATGGCTACACCTTC.

CDR3 in amino acids: CASSALGTNTEAFF. CDR3 nucleotide sequence: TGTGCCAGCAGTGCCCTGGGTACGAACACTGAAGCTTTCTTT. The chain couples TRBV2 to TRBJ1-1; no reliable D call. Trimming removed 4 bases at V and 1 base at J, with 10 bases between. The CDR3 sequence is 14 residues long. The germline V gene has CDR1 SNHLY and CDR2 FYNNEI.